The clone carrying this T cell receptor beta chain was seen repeatedly, ten times or more. Its specificity is unknown. With RNA at 10%, 30% or 50%, naive CD8 libraries came from roughly 21,000 to 960,000 sorted cells. The sample originates from a study of molecular identifiers for immune sequencing clone quantification. Overall study: Replicate runs used RNA from approximately 20,000 or 98,000 naive CD8 cells, which was split five ways into aliquots, and four of those aliquots were then sequenced.

The bulk TCR libraries were made with methods described before and with listed TCR primers. A single record per CDR3 protein comes from TCRdb applying MiXCR to the PCR reads. The sample gives about 500,000 distinct CDR3 sequences, 20% to 25% of which show up once; more than 0.8% is in the top ten. Notes on the study in general: It was shown that clones above 20 RNA copies held over 99% of effector molecules, but under 1% in naive cells.

From germline, CDR1 is MNHEY and CDR2 SVGAGI. The CDR3 is 15 amino acids. Trimming left V 0 bases short and J 0 bases short, with 6 bases between. The receptor's source is a human donor in good health. Some libraries in this study had Jurkat cell RNA spiked in. Sequenced sample: naive CD8+ T cells from blood, with Jurkat cell RNA spiked in. Regarding subset: FACS-sorted CD8+CD4-CCR7+CD45RA+ naive T cells. The rearrangement uses TRBV6-5 and TRBJ1-5; no firm D call. CDR3: CASSYSQYSNQPQHF. CDR3 bases: TGTGCCAGCAGTTACTCTCAATATAGCAATCAGCCCCAGCATTTT.